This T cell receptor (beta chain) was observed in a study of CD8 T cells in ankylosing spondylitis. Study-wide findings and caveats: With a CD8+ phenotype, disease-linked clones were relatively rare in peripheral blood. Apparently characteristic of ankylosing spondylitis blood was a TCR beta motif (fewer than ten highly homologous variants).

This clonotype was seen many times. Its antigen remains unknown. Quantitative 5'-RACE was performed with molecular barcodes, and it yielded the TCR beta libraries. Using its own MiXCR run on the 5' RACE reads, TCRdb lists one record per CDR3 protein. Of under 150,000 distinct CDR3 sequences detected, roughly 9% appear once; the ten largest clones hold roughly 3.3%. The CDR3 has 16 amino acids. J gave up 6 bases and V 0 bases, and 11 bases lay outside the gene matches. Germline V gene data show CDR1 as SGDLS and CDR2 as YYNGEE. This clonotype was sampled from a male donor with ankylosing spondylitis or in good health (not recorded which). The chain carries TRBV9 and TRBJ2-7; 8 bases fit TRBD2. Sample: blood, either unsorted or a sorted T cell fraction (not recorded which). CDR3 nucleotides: TGTGCCAGCAGCGTAGCAACGGGGACTAGGCCAAGCGAGCAGTACTTC. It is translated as CASSVATGTRPSEQYF.